The 8 T cell receptor beta chains in this list originate from one sample, sequenced in a study of Graves' ophthalmopathy and Graves' hyperthyroidism. The study amplified TCR beta CDR3 regions using RNA transcripts. Following a first-round RT-PCR that used HTBI primers, a second-round multiplex PCR was carried out. Each CDR3 protein gets one entry after TCRdb re-called the multiplex PCR reads with MiXCR. The sample lists about 230,000 distinct CDR3 sequences; 45% were seen once. Sequencing used peripheral blood. The receptors were sampled from an adult man with Graves' ophthalmopathy.

The chain employs TRBV20-1 and TRBJ1-4; D uncertain. V was cut by 1 base and J by 0 bases, with 6 bases left in between. The CDR3 totals 14 residues. Germline CDR1 DFQATT, CDR2 SNEGSKA (reference sequence). The CDR3 is CSARVDTTNEKLFF. The CDR3 DNA follows: TGCAGTGCTAGAGTAGACACAACTAATGAAAAACTGTTTTTT.

The CDR3 spells CASSPTILPRELFF. The CDR3 DNA reads as TGTGCCAGCAGCCCAACCATCCTTCCTAGGGAGCTGTTTTTT. The chain joins TRBV11-2 to TRBJ2-2; D is unresolved. This CDR3 has 14 residues. Trimming pared 5 bases from V and 9 bases from J, leaving 16 bases between. CDR1 is SGHAT, CDR2 FQNNGV, per germline.

The chain carries TRBV5-6 and TRBJ2-2, with D tentatively TRBD1 (5 bases). CDR1 and CDR2 from the germline V gene are SGHDT and YYEEEE. Trimming took 0 bases from V and 0 from J, leaving 9 bases between them. CDR3 size: 16 residues. The CDR3 coding sequence is TGTGCCAGCAGCTTGGAGCCAGGGTCGAACACCGGGGAGCTGTTTTTT. Its protein product is CASSLEPGSNTGELFF.

The J gene is TRBJ1-3, the V gene TRBV11-2; no clear D gene. The CDR3 is made up of 13 amino acids. CDR1 is SGHAT and CDR2 is FQNNGV in the germline V gene. Trimming cost V 5 bases and J 3 bases, with 8 bases left between them. CDR3 DNA: TGTGCCAGCAGCGGACTGGTTGGAAACACCATATATTTT. Its translation is CASSGLVGNTIYF.

This clonotype was recorded a few times. This rearrangement joins TRBV20-1 to TRBJ1-1; 7 positions agree with TRBD1. V shed 7 bases, J shed 2 bases, and the junction held 7 bases outside the gene matches. The CDR3 has 13 residues. Germline V gives CDR1 DFQATT, CDR2 SNEGSKA (reference sequence). In DNA form, the CDR3 reads TGCAGTGTGACAGGGAGGGGAAACACTGAAGCTTTCTTT. Protein sequence: CSVTGRGNTEAFF.

The V and J genes are TRBV7-8 and TRBJ1-2; 9 bases are a match to TRBD1. The germline V gene has CDR1 SGHVS and CDR2 FQNEAQ. V gave up 3 bases and J gave up 7 bases; unmatched junction bases: 9. This CDR3 is 15 amino acids long. This chain's CDR3 is CASSFGTGLGCGYTF. The CDR3 DNA sequence: TGTGCCAGCAGCTTTGGGACAGGGCTCGGCTGTGGCTACACCTTC.

This clonotype occurred a few times. This rearrangement joins TRBV28 to TRBJ2-7; TRBD1 agrees at 7 bases. Germline assignment: CDR1 MDHEN and CDR2 SYDVKM. This CDR3 is 13 amino acids long. V trimming: 8 bases; J trimming: 1 base; junction bases outside the gene matches: 5. The CDR3 loop reads CASWGQPSYEQYF. The CDR3 nucleotides are TGTGCCAGCTGGGGACAGCCGTCCTACGAGCAGTACTTC.

The rearrangement uses TRBV29-1 and TRBJ1-1; no reliable D call. Germline values: CDR1 SQVTM, CDR2 ANQGSEA. This CDR3 spans 12 amino acids. Trimming removed 6 bases from V and 11 bases from J, with 19 bases in between. CDR3 DNA sequence: TGCAGCGTGGTTGGCCATCGGTCAGACGCTTTCTTT. It encodes CSVVGHRSDAFF.